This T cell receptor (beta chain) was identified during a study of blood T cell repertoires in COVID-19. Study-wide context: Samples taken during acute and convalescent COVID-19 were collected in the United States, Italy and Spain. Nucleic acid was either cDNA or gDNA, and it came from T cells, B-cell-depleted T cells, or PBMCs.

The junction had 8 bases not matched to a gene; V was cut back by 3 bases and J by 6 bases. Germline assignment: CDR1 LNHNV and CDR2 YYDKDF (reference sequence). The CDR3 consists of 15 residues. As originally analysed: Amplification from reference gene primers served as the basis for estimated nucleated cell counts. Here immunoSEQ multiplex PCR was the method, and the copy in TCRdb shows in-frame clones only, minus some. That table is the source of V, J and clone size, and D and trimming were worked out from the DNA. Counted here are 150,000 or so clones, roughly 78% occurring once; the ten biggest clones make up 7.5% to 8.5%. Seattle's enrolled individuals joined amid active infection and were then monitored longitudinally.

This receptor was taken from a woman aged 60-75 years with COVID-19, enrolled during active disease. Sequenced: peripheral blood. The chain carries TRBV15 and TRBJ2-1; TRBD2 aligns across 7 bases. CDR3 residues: CATSSLRETGNEQFF. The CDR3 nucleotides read TGTGCCACCAGCAGCCTGCGGGAGACGGGCAATGAGCAGTTCTTC.